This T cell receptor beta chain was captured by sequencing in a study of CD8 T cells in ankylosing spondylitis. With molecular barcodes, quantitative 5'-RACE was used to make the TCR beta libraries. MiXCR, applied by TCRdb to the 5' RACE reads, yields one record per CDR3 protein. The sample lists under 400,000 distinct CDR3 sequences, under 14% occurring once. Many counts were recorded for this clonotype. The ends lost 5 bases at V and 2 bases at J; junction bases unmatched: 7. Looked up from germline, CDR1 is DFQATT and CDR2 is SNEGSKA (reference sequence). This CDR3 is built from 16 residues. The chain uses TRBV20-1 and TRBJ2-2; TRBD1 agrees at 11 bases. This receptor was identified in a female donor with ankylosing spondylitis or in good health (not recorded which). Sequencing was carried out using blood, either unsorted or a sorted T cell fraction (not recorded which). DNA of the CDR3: TGCAGTGCTCCGGGACAGGGGGGAACCAACACCGGGGAGCTGTTTTTT. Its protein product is CSAPGQGGTNTGELFF.